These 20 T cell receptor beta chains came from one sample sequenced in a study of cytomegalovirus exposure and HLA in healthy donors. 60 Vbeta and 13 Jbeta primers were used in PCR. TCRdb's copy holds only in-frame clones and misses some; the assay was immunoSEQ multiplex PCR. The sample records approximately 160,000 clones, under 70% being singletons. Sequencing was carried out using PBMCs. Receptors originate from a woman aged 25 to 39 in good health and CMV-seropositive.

This CDR3 reads CSVLGSQGLYEQYF. CDR3 sequence (DNA): TGCAGCGTCCTAGGGAGTCAGGGGCTCTACGAGCAGTACTTC. The V and J genes are TRBV29-1 and TRBJ2-5, with a possible D match to TRBD1 (6 bases). The end of the DNA fits TRBJ2-7 better, so the J call may be wrong. The CDR3 spans 14 residues. Germline assignment: CDR1 SQVTM and CDR2 ANQGSEA.

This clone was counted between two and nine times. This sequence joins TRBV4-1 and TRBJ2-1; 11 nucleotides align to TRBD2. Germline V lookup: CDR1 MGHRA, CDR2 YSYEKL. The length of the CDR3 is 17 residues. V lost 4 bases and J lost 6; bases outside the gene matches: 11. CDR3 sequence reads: CASSRTQLAGDGNEQFF. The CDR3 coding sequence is TGCGCCAGCAGCCGAACCCAACTAGCGGGAGATGGCAATGAGCAGTTCTTC.

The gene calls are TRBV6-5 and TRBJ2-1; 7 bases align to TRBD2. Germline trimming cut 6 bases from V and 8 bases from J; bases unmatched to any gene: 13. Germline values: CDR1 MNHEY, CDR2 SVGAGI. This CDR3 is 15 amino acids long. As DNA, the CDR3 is TGTGCCAGCAGGCCGCCGACTAGCCATCGCGATGAGCAGTTCTTC. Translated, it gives CASRPPTSHRDEQFF.

CDR3 amino acids: CASSLGSGVAGELFF. CDR3 coding DNA: TGCGCCAGCAGCTTGGGTAGCGGGGTTGCCGGGGAGCTGTTTTTT. This sequence joins TRBV5-1 and TRBJ2-2; 8 bases map to TRBD2. This CDR3 has 15 residues. Germline CDR1 and CDR2: SGHRS and YFSETQ. The junction had 4 bases not matched to a gene; V was cut back by 0 bases and J by 6 bases.

In DNA, the CDR3 is TGTGCCGCCACCCCTAAGGGGACAGACGACAATGAGCAGTTCTTC. This encodes CAATPKGTDDNEQFF. This chain connects TRBV6-4 to TRBJ2-1; TRBD1 aligns across 7 bases. Germline-derived CDR1 and CDR2 are MRHNA and SNTAGT. The junction had 15 bases not matched to a gene; V was cut back by 11 bases and J by 5 bases. This CDR3 contains 15 residues.

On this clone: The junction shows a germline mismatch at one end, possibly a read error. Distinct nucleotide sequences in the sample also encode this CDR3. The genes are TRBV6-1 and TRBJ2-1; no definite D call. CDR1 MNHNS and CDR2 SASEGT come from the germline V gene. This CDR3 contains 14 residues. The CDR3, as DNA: TGTGCCAGCTCGACTGAAAGCTCCTACAACGAGCAGTTCTTC. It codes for CASSTESSYNEQFF.

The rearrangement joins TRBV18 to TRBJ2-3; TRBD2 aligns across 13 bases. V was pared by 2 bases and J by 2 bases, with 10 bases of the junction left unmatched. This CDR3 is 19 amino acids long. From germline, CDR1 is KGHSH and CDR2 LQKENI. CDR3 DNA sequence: TGTGCCAGCTCACCAAGAGGACTAGCGGGGGCGTTCGTCACAGATACGCAGTATTTT. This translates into CASSPRGLAGAFVTDTQYF. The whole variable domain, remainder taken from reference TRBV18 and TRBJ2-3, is NAGVMQNPRHLVRRRGQEARLRCSPMKGHSHVYWYRQLPEEGLKFMVYLQKENIIDESGMPKERFSAEFPKEGPSILRIQQVVRGDSAAYFCASSPRGLAGAFVTDTQYFGPGTRLTVL.

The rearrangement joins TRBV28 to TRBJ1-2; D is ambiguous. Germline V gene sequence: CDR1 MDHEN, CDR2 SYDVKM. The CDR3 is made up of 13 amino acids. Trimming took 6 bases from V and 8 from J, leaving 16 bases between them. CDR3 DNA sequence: TGTGCCAGCAGCGATGACTACTATGGCGGCTACACCTTC. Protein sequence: CASSDDYYGGYTF.

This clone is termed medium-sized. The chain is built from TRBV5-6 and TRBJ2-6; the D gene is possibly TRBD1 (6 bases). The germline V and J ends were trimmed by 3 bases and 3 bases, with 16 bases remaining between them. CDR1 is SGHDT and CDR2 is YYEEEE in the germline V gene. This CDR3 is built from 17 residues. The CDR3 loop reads CASSSLPTGSGANVLTF. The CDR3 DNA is TGTGCCAGCAGCTCTCTACCTACAGGGAGTGGGGCCAACGTCCTGACTTTC.

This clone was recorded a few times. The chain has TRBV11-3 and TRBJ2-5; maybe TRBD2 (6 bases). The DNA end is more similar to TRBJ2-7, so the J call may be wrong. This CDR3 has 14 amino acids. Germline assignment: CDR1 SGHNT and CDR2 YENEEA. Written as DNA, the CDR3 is TGTGCCAGCAGCTTTGGGGGACTCTCCTACGAGCAGTACTTC. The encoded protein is CASSFGGLSYEQYF.

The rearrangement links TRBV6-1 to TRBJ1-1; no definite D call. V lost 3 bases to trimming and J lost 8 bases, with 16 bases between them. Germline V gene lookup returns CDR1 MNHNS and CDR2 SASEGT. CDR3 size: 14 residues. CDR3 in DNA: TGTGCCAGCAGTGACCGGGATCTGACTCCCGAAGCTTTCTTT. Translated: CASSDRDLTPEAFF.

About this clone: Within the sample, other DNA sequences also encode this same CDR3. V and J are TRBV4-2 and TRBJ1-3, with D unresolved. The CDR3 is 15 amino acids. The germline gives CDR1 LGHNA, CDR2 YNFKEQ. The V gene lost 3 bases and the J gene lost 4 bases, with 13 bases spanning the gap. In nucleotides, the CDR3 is TGTGCCAGCAGCCAGGACTTGTCCTCGGGAAACACCATATATTTT. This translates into CASSQDLSSGNTIYF.

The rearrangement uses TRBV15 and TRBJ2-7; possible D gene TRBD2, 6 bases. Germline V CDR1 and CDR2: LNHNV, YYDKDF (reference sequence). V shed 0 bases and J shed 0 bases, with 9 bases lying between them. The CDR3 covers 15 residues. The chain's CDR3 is CATSRDHGSSYEQYF. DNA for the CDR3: TGTGCCACCAGCAGAGATCACGGGAGCTCCTACGAGCAGTACTTC.

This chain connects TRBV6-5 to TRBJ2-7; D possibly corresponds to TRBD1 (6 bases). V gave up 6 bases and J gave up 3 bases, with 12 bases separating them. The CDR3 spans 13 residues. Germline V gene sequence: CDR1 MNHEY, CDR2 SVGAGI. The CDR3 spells CASRRHRDYEQYF. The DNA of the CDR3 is TGTGCCAGCAGAAGACACAGGGACTACGAGCAGTACTTC.

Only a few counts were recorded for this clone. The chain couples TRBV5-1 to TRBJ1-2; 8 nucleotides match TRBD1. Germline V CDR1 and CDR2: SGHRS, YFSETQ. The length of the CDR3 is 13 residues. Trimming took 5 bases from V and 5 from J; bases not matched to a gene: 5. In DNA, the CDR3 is TGCGCCAGCAGACAGGACAGGGCGTATGGCTACACCTTC. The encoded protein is CASRQDRAYGYTF.

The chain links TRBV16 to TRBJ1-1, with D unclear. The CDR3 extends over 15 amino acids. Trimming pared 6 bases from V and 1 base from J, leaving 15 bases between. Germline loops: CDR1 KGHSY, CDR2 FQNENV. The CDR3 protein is CASSLYPVENTEAFF. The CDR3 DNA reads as TGTGCCAGCAGTCTCTACCCGGTAGAGAACACTGAAGCTTTCTTT.

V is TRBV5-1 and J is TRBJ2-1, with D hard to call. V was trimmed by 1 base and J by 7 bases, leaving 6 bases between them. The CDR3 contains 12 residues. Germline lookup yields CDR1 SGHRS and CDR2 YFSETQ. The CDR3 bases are TGCGCCAGCAGCTTGACTTCTAATGAGCAGTTCTTC. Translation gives CASSLTSNEQFF.

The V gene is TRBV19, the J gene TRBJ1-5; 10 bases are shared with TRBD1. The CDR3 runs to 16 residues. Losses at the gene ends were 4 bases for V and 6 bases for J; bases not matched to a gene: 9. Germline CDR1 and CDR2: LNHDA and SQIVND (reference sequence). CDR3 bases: TGTGCCAGTAGTAGTCTCCGGGACAGGGGAGGTCAGCCCCAGCATTTT. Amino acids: CASSSLRDRGGQPQHF.

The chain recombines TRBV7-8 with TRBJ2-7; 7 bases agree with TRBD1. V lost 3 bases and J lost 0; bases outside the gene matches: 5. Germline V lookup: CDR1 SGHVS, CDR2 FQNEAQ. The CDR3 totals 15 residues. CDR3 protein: CASSFGDRASYEQYF. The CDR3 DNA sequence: TGTGCCAGCAGCTTCGGGGACAGAGCCTCCTACGAGCAGTACTTC.

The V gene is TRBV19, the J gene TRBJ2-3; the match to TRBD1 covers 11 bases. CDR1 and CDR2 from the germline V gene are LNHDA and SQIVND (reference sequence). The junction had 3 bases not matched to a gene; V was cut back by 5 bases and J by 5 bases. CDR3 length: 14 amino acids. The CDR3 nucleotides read TGTGCCAGTAGTGTGGGACAGGGGGTAGATACGCAGTATTTT. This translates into CASSVGQGVDTQYF.